This T cell receptor beta chain emerged from a study of regulatory T cells in long-lasting Graves disease. Study-wide results and limits: Sampling was limited to peripheral blood rather than thyroid tissue. Patients with persistent disease shared 2,700 or so public clonotypes, outpacing the roughly 1,000 shared by new patients.

Relying on iRepertoire HTBI primers and Arm-PCR of CDR3 regions, the team built TCR beta libraries. A single record per CDR3 protein comes from TCRdb applying MiXCR to the multiplex PCR reads. The sample lists 450,000 to 500,000 distinct CDR3 sequences, about a sixth occurring once. Time point described: newly diagnosed GD, antithyroid drugs for less than 3 months. Researchers made the TCR library from RNA that was extracted from PBMCs. Patients were enrolled at an endocrinology department in Xi'an, China. Concerning this clonotype: Its antigen is not known.

Trimming removed 3 bases at V and 4 bases at J, with 18 bases between. This CDR3 contains 16 residues. Germline CDR1 MRHNA, CDR2 SNTAGT. These records were also assigned to another study, of T cells in Graves' hyperthyroidism and ophthalmopathy.

The source of this sequence is a man aged 40-49 years with Graves disease. The chain has TRBV6-4 and TRBJ1-2, with a possible D match to TRBD1 (5 bases). Sequencing used peripheral blood mononuclear cells (PBMCs), obtained at new diagnosis, from a patient treated with antithyroid drugs. The CDR3 DNA follows: TGTGCCAGCAGTGAAGCGCTTCGGGGGAAAATCTATGGCTACACCTTC. Translated: CASSEALRGKIYGYTF.